This T cell receptor beta chain was documented in a study of T cell responses to AZD1222 COVID-19 vaccine. Sequencing used immunoSEQ multiplex PCR; TCRdb keeps in-frame clones, though not all of them. The profile shows approximately 89,000 clones, around nine tenths of them singletons. Study-wide results and limits: It should be noted that donors were predominantly white British and more often female, and clonal diversity was possibly underestimated. At study baseline, merely six AZD1222 recipients were seropositive. Close to half of all spike-specific TCRs reportedly target regions of the variants that are unmutated. Vaccine-associated CD4 TCRs spanned spike, dominant at 160-218 and 743-854.

A remark on this clone: Antigen: not known.

The CDR3 has 14 amino acids. The sequencing here drew on peripheral blood, taken 28 days after the second AZD1222 dose. The V call is TRBV1, the J call TRBJ1-2; the D segment call TRBD1 is taken from the table without a DNA check. TRBV1 is a listed pseudogene. This clonotype was sampled from an adult who received the AZD1222 COVID-19 vaccine. CDR3 region: CTSSLDMANYGYTF. CDR3 sequence (DNA): TGCACCAGCAGCCTGGACATGGCGAACTATGGCTACACCTTC.